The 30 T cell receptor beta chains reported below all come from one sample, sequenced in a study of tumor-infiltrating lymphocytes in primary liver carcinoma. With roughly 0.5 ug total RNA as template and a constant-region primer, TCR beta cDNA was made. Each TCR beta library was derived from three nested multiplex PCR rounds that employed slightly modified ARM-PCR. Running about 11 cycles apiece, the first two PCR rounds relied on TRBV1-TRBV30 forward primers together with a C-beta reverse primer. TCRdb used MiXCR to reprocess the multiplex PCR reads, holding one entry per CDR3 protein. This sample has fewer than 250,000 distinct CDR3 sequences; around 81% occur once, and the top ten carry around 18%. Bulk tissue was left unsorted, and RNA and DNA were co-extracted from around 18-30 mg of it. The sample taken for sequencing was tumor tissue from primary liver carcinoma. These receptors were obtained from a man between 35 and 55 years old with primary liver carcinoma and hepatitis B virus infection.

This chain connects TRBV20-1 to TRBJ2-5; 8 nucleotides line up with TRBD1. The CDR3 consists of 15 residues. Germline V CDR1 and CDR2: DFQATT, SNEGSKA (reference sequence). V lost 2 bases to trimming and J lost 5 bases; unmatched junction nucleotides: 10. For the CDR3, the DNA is TGCAGTGCTAGACTCCACTCAGGGGGCGGTGAGACCCAGTACTTC. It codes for CSARLHSGGGETQYF.

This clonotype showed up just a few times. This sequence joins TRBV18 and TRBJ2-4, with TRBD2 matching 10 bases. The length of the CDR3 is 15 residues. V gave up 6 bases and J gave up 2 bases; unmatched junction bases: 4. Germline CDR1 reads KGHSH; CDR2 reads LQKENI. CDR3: CASSGTSDSKNIQYF. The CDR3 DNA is TGTGCCAGCTCGGGGACTAGCGACTCCAAAAACATTCAGTACTTC.

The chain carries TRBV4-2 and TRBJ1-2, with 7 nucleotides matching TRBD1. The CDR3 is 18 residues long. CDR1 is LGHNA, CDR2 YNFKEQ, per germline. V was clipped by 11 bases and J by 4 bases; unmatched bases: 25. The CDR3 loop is CAASRSSRGGGASYGYTF. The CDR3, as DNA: TGTGCCGCCAGCCGATCGTCCAGGGGGGGGGGCGCGTCCTATGGCTACACCTTC.

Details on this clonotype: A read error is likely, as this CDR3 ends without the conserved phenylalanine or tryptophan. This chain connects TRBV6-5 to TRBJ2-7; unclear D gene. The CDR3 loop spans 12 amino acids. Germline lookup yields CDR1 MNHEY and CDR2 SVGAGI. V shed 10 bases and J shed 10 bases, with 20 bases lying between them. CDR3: CATQDGRSDQYL. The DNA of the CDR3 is TGTGCCACCCAGGACGGACGGAGCGACCAGTACTTA.

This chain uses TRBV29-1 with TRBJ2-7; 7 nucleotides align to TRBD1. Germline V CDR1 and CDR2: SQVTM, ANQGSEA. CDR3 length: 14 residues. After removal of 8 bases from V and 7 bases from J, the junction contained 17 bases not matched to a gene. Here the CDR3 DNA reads TGCAGCATTTTGAGAGGGGGCTTTCTCGAGGAGCAGTACTTC. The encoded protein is CSILRGGFLEEQYF.

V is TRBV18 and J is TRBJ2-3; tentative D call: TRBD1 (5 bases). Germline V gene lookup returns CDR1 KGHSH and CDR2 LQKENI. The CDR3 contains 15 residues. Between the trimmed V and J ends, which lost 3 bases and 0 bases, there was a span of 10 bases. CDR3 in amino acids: CASSPQGSSTDTQYF. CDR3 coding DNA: TGTGCCAGCTCACCTCAGGGTTCTAGCACAGATACGCAGTATTTT.

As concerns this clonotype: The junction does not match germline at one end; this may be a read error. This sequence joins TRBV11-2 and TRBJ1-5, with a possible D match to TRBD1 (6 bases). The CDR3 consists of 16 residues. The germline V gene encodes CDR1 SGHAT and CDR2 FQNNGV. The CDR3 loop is CVSSLEGGLRNQPQHF. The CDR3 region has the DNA TGTGTCAGCAGCCTAGAAGGGGGACTGAGGAATCAGCCCCAGCATTTT.

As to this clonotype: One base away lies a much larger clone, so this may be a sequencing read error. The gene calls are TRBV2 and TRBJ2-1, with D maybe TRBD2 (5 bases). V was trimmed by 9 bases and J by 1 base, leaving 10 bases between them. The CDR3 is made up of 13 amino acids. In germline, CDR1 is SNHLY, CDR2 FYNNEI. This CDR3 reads CARSGPSYNEQFF. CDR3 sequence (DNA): TGTGCCAGAAGCGGTCCTTCCTACAATGAGCAGTTCTTC. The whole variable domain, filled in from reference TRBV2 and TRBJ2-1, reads EPEVTQTPSHQVTQMGQEVILRCVPISNHLYFYWYRQILGQKVEFLVSFYNNEISEKSEIFDDQFSVERPDGSNFTLKIRSTKLEDSAMYFCARSGPSYNEQFFGPGTRLTVL.

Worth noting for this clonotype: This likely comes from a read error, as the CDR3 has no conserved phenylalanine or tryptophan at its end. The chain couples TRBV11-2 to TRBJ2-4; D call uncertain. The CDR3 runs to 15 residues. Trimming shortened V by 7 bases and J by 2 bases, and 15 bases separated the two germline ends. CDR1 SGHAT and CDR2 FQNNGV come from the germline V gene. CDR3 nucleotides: TGTGCCAGCACCATTTCGGCGGTAACCAAAAACATTCAGTACTTG. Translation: CASTISAVTKNIQYL.

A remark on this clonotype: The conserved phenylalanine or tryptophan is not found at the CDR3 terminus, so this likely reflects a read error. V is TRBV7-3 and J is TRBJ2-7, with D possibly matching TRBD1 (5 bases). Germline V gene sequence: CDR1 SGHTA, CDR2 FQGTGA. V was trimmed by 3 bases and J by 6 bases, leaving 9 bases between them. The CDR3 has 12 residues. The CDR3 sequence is CASSFRVLEQYS. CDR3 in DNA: TGTGCCAGCAGCTTCAGGGTCCTCGAGCAGTACTCC.

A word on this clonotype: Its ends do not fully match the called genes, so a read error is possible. CDR3 region: CTSSQGGRGDSYNEQFF. CDR3 nucleotides: TGTACCAGCAGCCAAGGCGGTAGGGGAGACTCCTACAATGAGCAGTTCTTC. The chain has TRBV4-2 and TRBJ2-1, with D perhaps matching TRBD1 or TRBD2 (5 bases each). Per the germline V gene, CDR1 is LGHNA and CDR2 is YNFKEQ. The CDR3 spans 17 residues.

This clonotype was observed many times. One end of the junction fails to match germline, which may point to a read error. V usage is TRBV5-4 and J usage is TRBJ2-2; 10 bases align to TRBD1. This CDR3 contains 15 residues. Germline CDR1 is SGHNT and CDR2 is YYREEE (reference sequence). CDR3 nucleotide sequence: TGTGCCAGCAGCATGGGACAGGGGAGCACCGGGGGGCTGTTTTTT. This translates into CASSMGQGSTGGLFF.

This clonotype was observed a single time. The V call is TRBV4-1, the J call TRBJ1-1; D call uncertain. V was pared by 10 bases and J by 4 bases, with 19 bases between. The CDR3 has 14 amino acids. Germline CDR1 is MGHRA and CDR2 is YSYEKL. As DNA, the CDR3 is TGCGCCAACAGTCAAGTAAACTCGGGCACTGAAGCTTTCTTT. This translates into CANSQVNSGTEAFF.

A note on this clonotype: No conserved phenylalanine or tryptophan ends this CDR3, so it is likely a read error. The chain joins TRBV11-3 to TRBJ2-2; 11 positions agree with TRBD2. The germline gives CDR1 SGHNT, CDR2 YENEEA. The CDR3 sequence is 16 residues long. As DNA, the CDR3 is TGTGCCAGCAGCCCCGGACTAGCGGGCTACACCGGGGAACTGTTTTAT. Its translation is CASSPGLAGYTGELFY.

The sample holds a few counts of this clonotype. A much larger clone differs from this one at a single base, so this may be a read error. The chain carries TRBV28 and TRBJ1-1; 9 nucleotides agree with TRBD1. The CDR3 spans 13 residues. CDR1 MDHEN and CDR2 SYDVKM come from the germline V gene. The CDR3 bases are TGTGCCAGCAGTGGACAGGGGCGGGAAGAAGCTTCCTTT. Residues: CASSGQGREEASF.

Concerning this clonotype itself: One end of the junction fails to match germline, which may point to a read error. The CDR3 here is CANSPSNGIYNEQFF. CDR3 DNA: TGTGCCAACAGCCCATCGAACGGGATCTACAATGAGCAGTTCTTC. This rearrangement joins TRBV11-1 to TRBJ2-1, with a tentative D call TRBD2 (5 bases). The CDR3 loop spans 15 amino acids. CDR1 and CDR2 (germline): SGHAT, FQDESV (reference sequence).

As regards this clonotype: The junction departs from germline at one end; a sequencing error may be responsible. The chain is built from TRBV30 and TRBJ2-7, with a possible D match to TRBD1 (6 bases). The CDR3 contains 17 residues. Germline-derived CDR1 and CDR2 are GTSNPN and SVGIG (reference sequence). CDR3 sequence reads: CAWSVVHAGGYYGEPYF. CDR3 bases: TGTGCCTGGAGTGTAGTACACGCTGGGGGCTACTACGGCGAGCCGTACTTC.

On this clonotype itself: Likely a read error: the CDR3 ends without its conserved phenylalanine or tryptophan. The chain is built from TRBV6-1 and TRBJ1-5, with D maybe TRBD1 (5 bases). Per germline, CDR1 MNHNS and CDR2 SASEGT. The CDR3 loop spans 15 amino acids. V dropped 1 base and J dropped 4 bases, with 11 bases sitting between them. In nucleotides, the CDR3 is TGTGCCAGCAGTGAAGAGCAGGGCCAAAATCAGCCCCAGCATTTG. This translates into CASSEEQGQNQPQHL.

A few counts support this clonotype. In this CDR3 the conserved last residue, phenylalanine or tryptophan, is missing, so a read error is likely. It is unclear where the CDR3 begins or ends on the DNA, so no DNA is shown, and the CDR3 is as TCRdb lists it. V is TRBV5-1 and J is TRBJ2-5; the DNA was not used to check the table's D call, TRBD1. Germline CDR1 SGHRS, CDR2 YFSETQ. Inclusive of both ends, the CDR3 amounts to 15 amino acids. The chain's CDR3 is CASSPLGVGGETQYV.

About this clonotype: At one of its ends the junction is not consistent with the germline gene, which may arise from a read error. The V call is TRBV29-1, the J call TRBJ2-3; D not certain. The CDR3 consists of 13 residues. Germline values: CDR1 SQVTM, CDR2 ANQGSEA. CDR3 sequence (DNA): TGCAGCATTGACCAAATTCGCCCAGATACGCAGTATTTT. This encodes CSIDQIRPDTQYF.

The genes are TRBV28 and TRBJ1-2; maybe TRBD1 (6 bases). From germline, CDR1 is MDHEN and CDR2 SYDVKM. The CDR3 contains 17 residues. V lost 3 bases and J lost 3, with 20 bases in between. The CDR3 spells CASSFTGTRILYYGYTF. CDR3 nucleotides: TGTGCCAGCAGTTTCACCGGGACAAGGATTCTCTACTATGGCTACACCTTC.

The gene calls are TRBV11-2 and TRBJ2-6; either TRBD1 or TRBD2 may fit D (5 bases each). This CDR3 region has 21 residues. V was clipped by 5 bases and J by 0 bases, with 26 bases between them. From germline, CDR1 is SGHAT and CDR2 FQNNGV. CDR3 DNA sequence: TGTGCCAGCAGCATGAGGGTAGAAAGGGGCATTTCCCTCTCTGGGGCCAACGTCCTGACTTTC. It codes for CASSMRVERGISLSGANVLTF.

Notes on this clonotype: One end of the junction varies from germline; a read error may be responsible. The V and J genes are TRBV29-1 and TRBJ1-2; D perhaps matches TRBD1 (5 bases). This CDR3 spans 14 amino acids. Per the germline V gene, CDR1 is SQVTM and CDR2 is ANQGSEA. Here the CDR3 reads CRVEGEEGVDGYTF. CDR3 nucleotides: TGCCGCGTCGAAGGGGAAGAAGGGGTGGATGGCTACACCTTC.

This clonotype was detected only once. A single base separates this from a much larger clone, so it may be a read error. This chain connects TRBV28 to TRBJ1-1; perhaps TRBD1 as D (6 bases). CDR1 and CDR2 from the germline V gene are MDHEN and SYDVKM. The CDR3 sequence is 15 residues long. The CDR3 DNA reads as TGTGCCGGCAGTCCCCGGGACACTGGATACACTGAAGCTTTCTTT. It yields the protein CAGSPRDTGYTEAFF.

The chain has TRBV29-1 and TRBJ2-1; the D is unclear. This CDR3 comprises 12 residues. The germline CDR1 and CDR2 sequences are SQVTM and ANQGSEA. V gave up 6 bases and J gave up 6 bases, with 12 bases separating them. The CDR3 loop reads CSVTGECNEQFF. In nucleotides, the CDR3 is TGCAGCGTGACGGGTGAGTGCAATGAGCAGTTCTTC.

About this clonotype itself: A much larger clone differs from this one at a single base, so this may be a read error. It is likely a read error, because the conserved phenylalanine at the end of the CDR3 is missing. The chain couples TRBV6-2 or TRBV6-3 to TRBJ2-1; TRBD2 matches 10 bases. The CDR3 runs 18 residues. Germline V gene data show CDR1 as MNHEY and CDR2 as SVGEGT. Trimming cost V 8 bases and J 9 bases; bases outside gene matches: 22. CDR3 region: CASGSPASGSVERGEQFS. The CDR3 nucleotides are TGTGCCAGCGGTTCCCCGGCTAGCGGGAGTGTAGAGAGGGGTGAGCAGTTCTCC.

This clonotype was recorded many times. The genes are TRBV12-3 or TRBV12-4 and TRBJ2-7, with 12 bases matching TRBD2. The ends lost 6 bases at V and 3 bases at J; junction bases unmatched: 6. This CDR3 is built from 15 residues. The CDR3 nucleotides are TGTGCCAGCAGCATCGGGACTAGCGGGTACTACGAGCAGTACTTC. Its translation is CASSIGTSGYYEQYF.

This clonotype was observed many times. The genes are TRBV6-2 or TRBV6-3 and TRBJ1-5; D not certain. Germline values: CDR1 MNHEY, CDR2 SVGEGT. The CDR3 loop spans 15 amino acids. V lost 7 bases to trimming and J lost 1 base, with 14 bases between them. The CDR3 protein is CASTPVPMSNQPQHF. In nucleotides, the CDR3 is TGTGCCAGCACCCCGGTCCCCATGAGCAATCAGCCCCAGCATTTT.

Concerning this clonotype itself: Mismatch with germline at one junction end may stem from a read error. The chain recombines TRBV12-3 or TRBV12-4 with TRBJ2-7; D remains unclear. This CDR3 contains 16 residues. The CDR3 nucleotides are TGTGCCAGCAGTTTAATGGGTGGCCTAAGACCCTACGGGCAGTACTTC. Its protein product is CASSLMGGLRPYGQYF.

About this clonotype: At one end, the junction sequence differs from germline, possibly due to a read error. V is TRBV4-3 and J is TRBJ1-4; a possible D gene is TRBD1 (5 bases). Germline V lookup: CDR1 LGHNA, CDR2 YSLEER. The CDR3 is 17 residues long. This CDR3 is CASNQDLAGDGFEKPFF. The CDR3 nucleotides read TGCGCCAGCAACCAAGACCTCGCGGGGGACGGGTTCGAAAAACCGTTTTTT.